This section outlines one T cell receptor beta chain sequence together with its context. Antigen unknown. The record originates from a study of cytomegalovirus exposure and HLA in healthy donors. Turning to the study itself: Among about 380 genotyped donors, around 80% fell in the Caucasian-associated ancestry cluster. Whole-study results and caveats: It was reported in a later analysis that an Asian-associated ancestry cluster showed fewer N-insertions than the roughly 620-donor mean. The productive fraction for most TCR beta V segments was about 87% or about 30% in an earlier analysis.

Amplification used 60 Vbeta primers and 13 Jbeta primers. Libraries were prepared by immunoSEQ multiplex PCR; TCRdb keeps only in-frame clonotypes and omits some of them. The sample has roughly 92,000 clones, about 80% seen once. What was sequenced was PBMCs. The TCR was taken from a man aged 45-65 years in good health and CMV-seropositive.

The CDR3 bases are TGTGCCAGCAGGAACTTTGCGGGCAGACAAGAGACCCAGTACTTC. Encoded protein: CASRNFAGRQETQYF. The chain employs TRBV6-1 and TRBJ2-5, with TRBD2 as a possible D gene (5 bases). Germline-derived CDR1 and CDR2 are MNHNS and SASEGT. V shed 6 bases and J shed 2 bases, with 16 bases lying between them. The CDR3 runs 15 residues.